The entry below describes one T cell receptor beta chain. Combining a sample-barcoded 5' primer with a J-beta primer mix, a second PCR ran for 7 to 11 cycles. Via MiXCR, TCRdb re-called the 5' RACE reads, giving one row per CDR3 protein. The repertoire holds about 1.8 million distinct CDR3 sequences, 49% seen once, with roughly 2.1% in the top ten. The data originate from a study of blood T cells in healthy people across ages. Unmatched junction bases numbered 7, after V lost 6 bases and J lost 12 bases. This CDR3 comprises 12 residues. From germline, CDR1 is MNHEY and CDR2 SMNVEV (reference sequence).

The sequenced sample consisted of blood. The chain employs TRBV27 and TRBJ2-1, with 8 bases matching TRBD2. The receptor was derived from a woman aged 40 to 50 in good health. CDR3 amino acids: CASSPGLALQFF. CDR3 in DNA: TGTGCCAGCAGCCCCGGACTAGCATTGCAGTTCTTC.